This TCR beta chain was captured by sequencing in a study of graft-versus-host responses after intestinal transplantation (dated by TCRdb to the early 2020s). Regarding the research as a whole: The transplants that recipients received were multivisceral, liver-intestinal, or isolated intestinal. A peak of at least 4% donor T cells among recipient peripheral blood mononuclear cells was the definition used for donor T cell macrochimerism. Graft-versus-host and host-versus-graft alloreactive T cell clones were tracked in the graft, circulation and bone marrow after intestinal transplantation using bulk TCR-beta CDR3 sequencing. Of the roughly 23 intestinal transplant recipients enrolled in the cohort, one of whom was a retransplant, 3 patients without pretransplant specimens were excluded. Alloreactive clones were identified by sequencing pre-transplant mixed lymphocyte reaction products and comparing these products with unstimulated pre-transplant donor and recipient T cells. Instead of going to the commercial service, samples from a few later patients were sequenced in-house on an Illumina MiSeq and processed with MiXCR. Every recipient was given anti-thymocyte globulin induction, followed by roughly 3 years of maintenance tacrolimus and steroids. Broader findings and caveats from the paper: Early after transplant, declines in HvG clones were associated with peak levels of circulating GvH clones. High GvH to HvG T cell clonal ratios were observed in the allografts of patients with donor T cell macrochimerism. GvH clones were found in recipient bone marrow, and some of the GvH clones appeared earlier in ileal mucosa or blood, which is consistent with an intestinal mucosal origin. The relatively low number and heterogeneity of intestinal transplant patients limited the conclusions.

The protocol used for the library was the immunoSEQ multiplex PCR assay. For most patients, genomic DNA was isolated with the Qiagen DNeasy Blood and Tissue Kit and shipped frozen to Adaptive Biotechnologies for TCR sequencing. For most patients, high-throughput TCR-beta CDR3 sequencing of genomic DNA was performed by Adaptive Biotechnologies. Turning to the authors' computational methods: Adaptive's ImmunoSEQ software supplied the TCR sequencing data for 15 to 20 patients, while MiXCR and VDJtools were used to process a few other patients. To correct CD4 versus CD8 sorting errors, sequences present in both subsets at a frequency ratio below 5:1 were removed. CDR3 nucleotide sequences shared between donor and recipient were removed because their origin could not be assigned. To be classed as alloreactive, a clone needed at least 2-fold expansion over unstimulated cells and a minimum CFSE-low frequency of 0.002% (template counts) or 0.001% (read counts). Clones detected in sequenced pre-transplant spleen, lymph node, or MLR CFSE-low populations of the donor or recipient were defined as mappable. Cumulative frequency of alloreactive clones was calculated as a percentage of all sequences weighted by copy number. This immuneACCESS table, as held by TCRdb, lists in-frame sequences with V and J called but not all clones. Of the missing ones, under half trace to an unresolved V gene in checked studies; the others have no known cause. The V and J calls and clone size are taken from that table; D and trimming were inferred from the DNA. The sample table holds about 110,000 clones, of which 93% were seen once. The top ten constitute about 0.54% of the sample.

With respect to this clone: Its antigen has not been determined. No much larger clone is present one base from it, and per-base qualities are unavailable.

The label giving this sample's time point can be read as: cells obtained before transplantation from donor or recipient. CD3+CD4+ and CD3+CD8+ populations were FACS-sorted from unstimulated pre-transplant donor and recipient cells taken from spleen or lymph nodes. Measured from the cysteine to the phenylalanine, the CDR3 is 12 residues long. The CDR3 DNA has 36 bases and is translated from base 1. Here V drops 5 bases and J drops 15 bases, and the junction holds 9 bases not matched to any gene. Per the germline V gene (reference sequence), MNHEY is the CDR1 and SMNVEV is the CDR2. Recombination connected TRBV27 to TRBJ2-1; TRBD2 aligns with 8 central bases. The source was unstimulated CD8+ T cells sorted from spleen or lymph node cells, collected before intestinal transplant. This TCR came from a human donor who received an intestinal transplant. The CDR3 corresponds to CASSQIAGQTFF. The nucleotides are TGTGCCAGCAGTCAAATAGCGGGGCAGACGTTCTTC.